This T cell receptor beta chain was obtained from a study of chemoradiotherapy in HPV16-positive cancers. Background on the study: A couple of HPV16-positive patients' cells yielded candidate HPV-specific clones and common motifs.

Clones were sequenced by immunoSEQ multiplex PCR, and TCRdb holds only the in-frame ones, with some missing. The sample includes 11,000 or so clones, 65% to 80% of them seen just once. There are 14 residues in the CDR3. The ends were cut back, 0 bases at V and 3 bases at J, with 7 bases in the middle. Germline assignment: CDR1 SGHRS and CDR2 YFSETQ. Repertoires were sampled repeatedly during chemoradiotherapy. In the case of this clone: What it binds is not known.

Study findings and constraints: In HPV16-positive patients, HPV-responsive T-cell expansion tracked better recurrence-free survival. Candidate HPV-specific clones and E7-related TCR motifs grew in tumor during treatment.

This material was obtained from a patient who underwent chemoradiotherapy. The sequence was obtained from a human donor with HPV-associated anogenital cancer. The V call is TRBV5-1, the J call TRBJ2-1, with no clear D. This CDR3 is CASSLELSYNEQFF. The CDR3 nucleotides are TGCGCCAGCAGCTTGGAACTTAGCTACAATGAGCAGTTCTTC.